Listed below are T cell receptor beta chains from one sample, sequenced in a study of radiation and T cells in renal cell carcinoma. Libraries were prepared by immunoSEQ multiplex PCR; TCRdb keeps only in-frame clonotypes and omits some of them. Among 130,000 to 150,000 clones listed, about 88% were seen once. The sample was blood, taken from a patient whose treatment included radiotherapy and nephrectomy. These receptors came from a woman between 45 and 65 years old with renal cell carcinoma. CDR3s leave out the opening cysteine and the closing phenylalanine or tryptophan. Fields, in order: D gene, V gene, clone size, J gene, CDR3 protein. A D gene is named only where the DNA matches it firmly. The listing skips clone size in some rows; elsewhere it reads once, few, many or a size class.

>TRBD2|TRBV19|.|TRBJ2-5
ASSREAGGVKTQY
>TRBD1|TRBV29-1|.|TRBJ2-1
SVPMGDRADNEQF
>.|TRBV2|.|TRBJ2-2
ASSGQGGPGELF
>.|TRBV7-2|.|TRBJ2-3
ASSSLGDTQY
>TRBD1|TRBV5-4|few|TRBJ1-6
ASSLGTGGLDSPLH
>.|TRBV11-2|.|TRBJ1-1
ASSFGRTNTEAF
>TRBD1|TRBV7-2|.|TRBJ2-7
ASSSDRGLYYEQY
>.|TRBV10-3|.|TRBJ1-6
ATVTGDNSPLH
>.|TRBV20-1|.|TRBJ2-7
SARQTYEQY
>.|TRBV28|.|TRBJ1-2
ASSPSSGYT
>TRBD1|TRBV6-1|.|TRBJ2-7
ASSEAPTGLYEQY
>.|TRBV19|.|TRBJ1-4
ASSNPGSTNEKLF
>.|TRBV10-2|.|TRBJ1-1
ASSESKGVKNTEAF
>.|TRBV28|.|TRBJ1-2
ASRPPGALSYART
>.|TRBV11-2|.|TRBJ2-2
ASSLIGGGAELF
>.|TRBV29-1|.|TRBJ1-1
SVPEAF
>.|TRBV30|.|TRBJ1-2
AWTHGVGGYGYT
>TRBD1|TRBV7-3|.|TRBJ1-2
ASSLRQGYYGYT
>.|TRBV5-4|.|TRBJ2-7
ASSNTGTFSYEQY
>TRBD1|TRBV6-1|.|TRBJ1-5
ASSDRTGNQPQH
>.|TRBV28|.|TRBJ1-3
ASSPPGVLNTIY
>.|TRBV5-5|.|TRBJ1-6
ASKTWTVPGNSYNSPLH
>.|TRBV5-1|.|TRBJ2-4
ASSTQPQQGYLNIQY
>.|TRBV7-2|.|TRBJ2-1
ASSRDSSSYNEQF
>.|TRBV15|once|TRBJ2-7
ATSRDRGEQY
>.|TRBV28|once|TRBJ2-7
ASKLGTYEQY
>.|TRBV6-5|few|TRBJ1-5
ASSKQFMSNQPQH
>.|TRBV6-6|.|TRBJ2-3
ASSYSGTDTQY